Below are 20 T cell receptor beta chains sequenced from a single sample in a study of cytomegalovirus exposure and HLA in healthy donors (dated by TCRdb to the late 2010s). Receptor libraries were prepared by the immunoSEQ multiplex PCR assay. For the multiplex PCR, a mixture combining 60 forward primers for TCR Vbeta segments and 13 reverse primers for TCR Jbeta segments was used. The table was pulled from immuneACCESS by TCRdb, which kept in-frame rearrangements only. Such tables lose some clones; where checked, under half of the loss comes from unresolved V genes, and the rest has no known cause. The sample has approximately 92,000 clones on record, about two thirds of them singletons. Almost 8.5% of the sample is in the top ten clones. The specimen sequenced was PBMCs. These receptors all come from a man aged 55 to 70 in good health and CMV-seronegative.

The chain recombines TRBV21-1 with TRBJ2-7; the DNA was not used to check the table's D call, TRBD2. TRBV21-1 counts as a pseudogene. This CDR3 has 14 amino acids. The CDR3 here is CASSKRGRGYEQYF. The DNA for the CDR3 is TGTGCCAGCAGCAAACGAGGGCGGGGGTACGAGCAGTACTTC.

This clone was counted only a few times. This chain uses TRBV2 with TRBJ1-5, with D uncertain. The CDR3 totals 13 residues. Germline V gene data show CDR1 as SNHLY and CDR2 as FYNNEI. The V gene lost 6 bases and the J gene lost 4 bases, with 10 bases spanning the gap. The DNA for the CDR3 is TGTGCCAGCAGACTAGTCCGGAATCAGCCCCAGCATTTT. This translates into CASRLVRNQPQHF.

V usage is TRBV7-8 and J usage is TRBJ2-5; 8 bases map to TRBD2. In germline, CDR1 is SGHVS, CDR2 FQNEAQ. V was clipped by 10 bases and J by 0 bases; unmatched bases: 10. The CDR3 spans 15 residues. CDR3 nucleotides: TGTGCCACCAGGGACCGGCGGGGGGACCAAGAGACCCAGTACTTC. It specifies CATRDRRGDQETQYF.

This CDR3 reads CASSASGDSYGTQYF. Written as DNA, the CDR3 is TGTGCCAGCAGCGCCTCCGGGGACTCCTACGGGACCCAGTACTTC. The V call is TRBV9, the J call TRBJ2-5; the D gene is possibly TRBD2 (6 bases). The CDR3 sequence is 15 residues long. V lost 3 bases, J lost 7 bases, and 19 bases lay in between. Germline loops: CDR1 SGDLS, CDR2 YYNGEE.

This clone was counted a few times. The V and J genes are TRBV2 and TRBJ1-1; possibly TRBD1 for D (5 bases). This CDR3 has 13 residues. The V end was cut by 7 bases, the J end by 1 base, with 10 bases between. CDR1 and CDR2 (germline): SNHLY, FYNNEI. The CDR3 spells CASTLGGNTEAFF. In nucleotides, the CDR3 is TGTGCCAGCACCTTGGGGGGGAACACTGAAGCTTTCTTT.

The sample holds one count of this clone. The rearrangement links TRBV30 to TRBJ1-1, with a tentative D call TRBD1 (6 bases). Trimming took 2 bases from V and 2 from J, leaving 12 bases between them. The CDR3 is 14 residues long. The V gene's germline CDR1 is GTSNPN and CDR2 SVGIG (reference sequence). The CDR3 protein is CAWSPGTPNTEAFF. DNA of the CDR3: TGTGCCTGGAGTCCCGGGACACCTAACACTGAAGCTTTCTTT.

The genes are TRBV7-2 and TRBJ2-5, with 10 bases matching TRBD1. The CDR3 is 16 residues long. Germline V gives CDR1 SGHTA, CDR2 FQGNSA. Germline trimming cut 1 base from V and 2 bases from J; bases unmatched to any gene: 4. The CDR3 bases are TGTGCCAGCAGCTTAGGGGACAGGGGTCCTCAAGAGACCCAGTACTTC. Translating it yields CASSLGDRGPQETQYF.

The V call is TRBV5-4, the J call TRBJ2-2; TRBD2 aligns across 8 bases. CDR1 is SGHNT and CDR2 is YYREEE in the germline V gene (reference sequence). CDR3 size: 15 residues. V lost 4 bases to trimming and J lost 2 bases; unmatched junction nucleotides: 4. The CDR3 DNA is TGTGCCAGCAGCCCCACTAGCGGTAACACCGGGGAGCTGTTTTTT. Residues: CASSPTSGNTGELFF.

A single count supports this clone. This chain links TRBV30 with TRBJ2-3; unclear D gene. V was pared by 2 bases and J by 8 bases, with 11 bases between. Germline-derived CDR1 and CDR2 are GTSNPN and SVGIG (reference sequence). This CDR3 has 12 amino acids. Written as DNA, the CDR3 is TGTGCCTGGAGTCTAGAAGAAAGTACGCAGTATTTT. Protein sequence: CAWSLEESTQYF. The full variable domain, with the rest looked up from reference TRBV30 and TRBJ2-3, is SQTIHQWPATLVQPVGSPLSLECTVEGTSNPNLYWYRQAAGRGLQLLFYSVGIGQISSEVPQNLSASRPQDRQFILSSKKLLLSDSGFYLCAWSLEESTQYFGPGTRLTVL.

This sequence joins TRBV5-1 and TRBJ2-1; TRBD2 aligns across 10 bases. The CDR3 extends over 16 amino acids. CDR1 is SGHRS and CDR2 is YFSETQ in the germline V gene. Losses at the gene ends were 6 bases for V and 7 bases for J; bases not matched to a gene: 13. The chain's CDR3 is CASTTLLAGKGNEQFF. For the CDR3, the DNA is TGCGCCAGCACCACACTACTAGCGGGGAAAGGTAATGAGCAGTTCTTC.

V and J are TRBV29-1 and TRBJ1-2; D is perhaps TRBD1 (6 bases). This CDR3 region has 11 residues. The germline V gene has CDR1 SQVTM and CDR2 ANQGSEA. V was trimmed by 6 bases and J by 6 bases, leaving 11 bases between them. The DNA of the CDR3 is TGCAGCGTGGACGGACAGAATGGCTACACCTTC. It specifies CSVDGQNGYTF.

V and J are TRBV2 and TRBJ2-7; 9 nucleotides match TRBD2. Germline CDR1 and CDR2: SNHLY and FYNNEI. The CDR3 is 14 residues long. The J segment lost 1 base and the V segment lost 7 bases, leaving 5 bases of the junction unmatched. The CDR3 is CASKETSGSYEQYF. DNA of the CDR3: TGTGCCAGCAAAGAGACTAGCGGTTCCTACGAGCAGTACTTC.

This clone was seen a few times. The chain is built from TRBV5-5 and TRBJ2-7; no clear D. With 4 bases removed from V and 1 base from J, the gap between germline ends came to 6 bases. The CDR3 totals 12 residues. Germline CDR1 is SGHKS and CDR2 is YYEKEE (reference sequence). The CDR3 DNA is TGTGCCAGCAGCCCCCGGTCCTACGAGCAGTACTTC. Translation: CASSPRSYEQYF.

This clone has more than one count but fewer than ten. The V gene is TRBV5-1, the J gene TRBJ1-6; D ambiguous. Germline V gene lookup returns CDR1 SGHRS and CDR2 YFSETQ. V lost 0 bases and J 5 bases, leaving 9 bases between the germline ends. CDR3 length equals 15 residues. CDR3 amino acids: CASSLAPSDNSPLHF. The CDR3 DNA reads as TGCGCCAGCAGCTTGGCACCATCGGATAATTCACCCCTCCACTTT.

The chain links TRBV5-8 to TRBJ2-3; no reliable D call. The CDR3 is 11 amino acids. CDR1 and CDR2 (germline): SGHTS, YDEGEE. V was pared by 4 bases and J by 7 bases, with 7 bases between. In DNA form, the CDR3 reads TGTGCCAGCAGCAACAAGAATACGCAGTATTTT. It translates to CASSNKNTQYF.

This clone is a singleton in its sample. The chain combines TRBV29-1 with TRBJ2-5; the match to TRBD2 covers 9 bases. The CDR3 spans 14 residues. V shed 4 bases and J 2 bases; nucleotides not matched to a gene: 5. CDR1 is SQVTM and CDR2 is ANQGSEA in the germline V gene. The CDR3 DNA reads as TGCAGCGTTGGAGGAGCGGGGGGTCAAGAGACCCAGTACTTC. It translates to CSVGGAGGQETQYF.

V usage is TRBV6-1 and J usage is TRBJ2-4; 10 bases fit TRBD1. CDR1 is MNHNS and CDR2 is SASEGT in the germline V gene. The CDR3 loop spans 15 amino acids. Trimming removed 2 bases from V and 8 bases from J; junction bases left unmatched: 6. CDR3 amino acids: CASSESTGGGDIQYF. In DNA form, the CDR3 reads TGTGCCAGCAGTGAATCGACAGGGGGCGGGGACATTCAGTACTTC.

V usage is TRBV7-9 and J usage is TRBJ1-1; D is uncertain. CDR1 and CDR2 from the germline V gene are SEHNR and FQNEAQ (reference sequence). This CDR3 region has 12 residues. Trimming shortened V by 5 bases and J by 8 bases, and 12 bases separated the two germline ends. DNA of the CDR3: TGTGCCAGCAGCCCGAACAGTGTCGAAGCTTTCTTT. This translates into CASSPNSVEAFF.

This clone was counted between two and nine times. The CDR3 sequence: CASSLAGGQGGNTIYF. The DNA for the CDR3 is TGTGCCAGCAGCTTAGCGGGGGGACAGGGAGGAAACACCATATATTTT. The chain recombines TRBV7-2 with TRBJ1-3, with 9 bases identical to TRBD1. V shed 0 bases and J 4 bases; nucleotides not matched to a gene: 4. CDR3 size: 16 residues. Germline lookup yields CDR1 SGHTA and CDR2 FQGNSA.

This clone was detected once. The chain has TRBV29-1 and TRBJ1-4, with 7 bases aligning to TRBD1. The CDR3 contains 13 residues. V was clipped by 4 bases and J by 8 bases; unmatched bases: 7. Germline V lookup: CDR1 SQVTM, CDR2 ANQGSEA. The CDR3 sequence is CSVADRVREKLFF. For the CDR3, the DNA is TGCAGCGTTGCTGACAGGGTCAGAGAAAAACTGTTTTTT.